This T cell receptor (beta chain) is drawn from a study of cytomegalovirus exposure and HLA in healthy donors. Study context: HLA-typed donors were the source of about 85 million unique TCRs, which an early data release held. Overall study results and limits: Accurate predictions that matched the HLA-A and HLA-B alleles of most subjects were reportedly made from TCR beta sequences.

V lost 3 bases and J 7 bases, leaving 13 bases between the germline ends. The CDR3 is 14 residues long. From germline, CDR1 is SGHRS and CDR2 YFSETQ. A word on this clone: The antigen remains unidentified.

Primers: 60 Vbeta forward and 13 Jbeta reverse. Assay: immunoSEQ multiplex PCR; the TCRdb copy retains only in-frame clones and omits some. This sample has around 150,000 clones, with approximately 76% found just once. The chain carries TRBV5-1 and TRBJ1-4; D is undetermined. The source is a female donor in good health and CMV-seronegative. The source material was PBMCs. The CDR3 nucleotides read TGCGCCAGCAGCTCCTCCGCCGGGTCTGAAAAACTGTTTTTT. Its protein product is CASSSSAGSEKLFF.